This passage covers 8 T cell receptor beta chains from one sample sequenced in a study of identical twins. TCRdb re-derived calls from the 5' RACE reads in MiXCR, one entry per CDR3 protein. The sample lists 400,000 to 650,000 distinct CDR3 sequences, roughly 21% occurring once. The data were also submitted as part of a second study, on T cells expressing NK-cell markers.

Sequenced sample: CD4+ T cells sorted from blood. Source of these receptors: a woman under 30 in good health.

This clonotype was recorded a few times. This CDR3 reads CASSSTTAQRGNQPQHF. CDR3 DNA sequence: TGTGCCAGCAGTTCGACGACAGCCCAACGAGGCAATCAGCCCCAGCATTTT. The rearrangement links TRBV27 to TRBJ1-5, with D perhaps TRBD1 (5 bases). CDR3 length: 17 residues. V lost 4 bases, J lost 2 bases, and 18 bases lay in between. Germline V CDR1 and CDR2: MNHEY, SMNVEV (reference sequence).

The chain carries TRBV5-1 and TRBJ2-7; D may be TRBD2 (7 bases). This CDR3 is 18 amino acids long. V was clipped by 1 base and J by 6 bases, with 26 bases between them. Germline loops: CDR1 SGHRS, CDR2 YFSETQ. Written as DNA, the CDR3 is TGCGCCAGCAGCTTGAGGCTAGCGGACGAAACCCTAGGGGGCGAGCAGTACTTC. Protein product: CASSLRLADETLGGEQYF.

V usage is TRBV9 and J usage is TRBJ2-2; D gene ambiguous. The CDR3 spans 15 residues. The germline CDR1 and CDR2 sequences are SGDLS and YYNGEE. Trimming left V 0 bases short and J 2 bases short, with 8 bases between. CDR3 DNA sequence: TGTGCCAGCAGCGTAGATATCAGAAACACCGGGGAGCTGTTTTTT. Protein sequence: CASSVDIRNTGELFF.

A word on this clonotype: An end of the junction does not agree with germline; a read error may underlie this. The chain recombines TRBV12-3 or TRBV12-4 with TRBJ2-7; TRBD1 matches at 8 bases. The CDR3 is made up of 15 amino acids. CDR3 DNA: TGTGCCAGCAGTTTTTACAGGGACAGGCCGGTTGAGCAGCACTTC. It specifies CASSFYRDRPVEQHF.

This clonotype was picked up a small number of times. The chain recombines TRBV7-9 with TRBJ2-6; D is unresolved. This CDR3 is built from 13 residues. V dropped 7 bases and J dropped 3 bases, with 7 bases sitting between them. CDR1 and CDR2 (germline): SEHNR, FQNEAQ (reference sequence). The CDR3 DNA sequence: TGTGCCAGCAATTTCGGTGGGGCCAACGTCCTGACTTTC. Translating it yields CASNFGGANVLTF. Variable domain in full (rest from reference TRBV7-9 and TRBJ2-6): DTGVSQNPRHKITKRGQNVTFRCDPISEHNRLYWYRQTLGQGPEFLTYFQNEAQLEKSRLLSDRFSAERPKGSFSTLEIQRTEQGDSAMYLCASNFGGANVLTFGAGSRLTVL.

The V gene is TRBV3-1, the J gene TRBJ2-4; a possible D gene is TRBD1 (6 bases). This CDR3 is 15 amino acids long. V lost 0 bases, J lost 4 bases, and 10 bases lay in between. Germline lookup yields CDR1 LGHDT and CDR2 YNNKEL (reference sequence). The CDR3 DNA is TGTGCCAGCAGCCAAGACAGGGGTAGGAAAAACATTCAGTACTTC. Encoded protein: CASSQDRGRKNIQYF.

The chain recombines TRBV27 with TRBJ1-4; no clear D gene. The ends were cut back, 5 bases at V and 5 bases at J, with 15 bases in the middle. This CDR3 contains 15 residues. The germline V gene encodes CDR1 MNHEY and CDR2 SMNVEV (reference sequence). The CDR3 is CASSPVDGVNEKLFF. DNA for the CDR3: TGTGCCAGCAGTCCAGTTGACGGAGTAAATGAAAAACTGTTTTTT. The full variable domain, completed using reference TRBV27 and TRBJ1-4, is EAQVTQNPRYLITVTGKKLTVTCSQNMNHEYMSWYRQDPGLGLRQIYYSMNVEVTDKGDVPEGYKVSRKEKRNFPLILESPSPNQTSLYFCASSPVDGVNEKLFFGSGTQLSVL.

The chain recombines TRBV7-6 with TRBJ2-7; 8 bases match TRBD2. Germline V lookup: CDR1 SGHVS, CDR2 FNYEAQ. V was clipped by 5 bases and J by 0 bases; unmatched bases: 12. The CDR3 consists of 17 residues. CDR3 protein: CASSQGIAGSSSYEQYF. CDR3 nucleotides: TGTGCCAGCAGCCAGGGAATAGCGGGATCGAGCTCCTACGAGCAGTACTTC. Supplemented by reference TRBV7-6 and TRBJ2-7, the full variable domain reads GAGVSQSPRYKVTKRGQDVALRCDPISGHVSLYWYRQALGQGPEFLTYFNYEAQQDKSGLPNDRFSAERPEGSISTLTIQRTEQRDSAMYRCASSQGIAGSSSYEQYFGPGTRLTVT.